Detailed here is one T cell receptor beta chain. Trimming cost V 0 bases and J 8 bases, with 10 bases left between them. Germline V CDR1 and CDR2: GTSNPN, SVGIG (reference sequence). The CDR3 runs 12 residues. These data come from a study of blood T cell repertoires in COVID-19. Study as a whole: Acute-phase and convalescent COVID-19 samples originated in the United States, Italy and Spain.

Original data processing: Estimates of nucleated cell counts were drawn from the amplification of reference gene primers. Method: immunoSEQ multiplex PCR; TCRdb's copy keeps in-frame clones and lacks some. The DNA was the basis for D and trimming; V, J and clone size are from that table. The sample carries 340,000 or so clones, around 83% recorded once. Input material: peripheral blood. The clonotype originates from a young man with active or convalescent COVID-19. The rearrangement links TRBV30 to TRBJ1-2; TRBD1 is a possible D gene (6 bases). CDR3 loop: CAWSVYREGYTF. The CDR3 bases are TGTGCCTGGAGTGTTTACAGGGAGGGCTACACCTTC.